This T cell receptor beta chain was observed in a study of blood T cell repertoires in COVID-19. Across the study: PBMCs, B-cell-depleted T cells, or T cells provided the cDNA or gDNA that made up the material.

In the original analysis: By means of reference gene primer amplification, nucleated cell counts were estimated. Some clones are missing from TCRdb's copy, which holds only in-frame ones; the method was immunoSEQ multiplex PCR. The V and J calls and clone size were taken over from that table, and D and trimming were inferred from the DNA. Here the sample spans about 210,000 clones, around 90% being singletons. V was shortened by 2 bases and J by 6 bases, with 11 bases between the two germline ends. CDR1 is SGHAT, CDR2 FQNNGV, per germline. The CDR3 is 14 residues long. Recovery among Cohort 3 donors was established by two negative PCRs, clearance, or symptom resolution.

The V and J genes are TRBV11-2 and TRBJ2-1; a weak D match, TRBD2 (5 bases). The sequence came from a man aged 25-45 years who had recovered from COVID-19. Sequenced: PBMCs or T cells enriched from blood (not recorded which). CDR3 coding DNA: TGTGCCAGCAGCTTACCCGGGATCCCCAATGAGCAGTTCTTC. Translation gives CASSLPGIPNEQFF.